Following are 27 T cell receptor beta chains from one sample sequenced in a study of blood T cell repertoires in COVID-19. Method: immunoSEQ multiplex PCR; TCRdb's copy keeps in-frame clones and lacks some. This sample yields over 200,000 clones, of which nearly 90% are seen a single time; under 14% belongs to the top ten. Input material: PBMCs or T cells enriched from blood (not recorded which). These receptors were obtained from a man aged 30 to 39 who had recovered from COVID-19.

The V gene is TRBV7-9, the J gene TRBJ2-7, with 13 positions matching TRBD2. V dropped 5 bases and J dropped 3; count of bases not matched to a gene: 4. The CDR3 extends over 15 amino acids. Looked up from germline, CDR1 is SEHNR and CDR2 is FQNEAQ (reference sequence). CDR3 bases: TGTGCCAGCAGCCTCGGACTAGCGGGAGTCTACGAGCAGTACTTC. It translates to CASSLGLAGVYEQYF.

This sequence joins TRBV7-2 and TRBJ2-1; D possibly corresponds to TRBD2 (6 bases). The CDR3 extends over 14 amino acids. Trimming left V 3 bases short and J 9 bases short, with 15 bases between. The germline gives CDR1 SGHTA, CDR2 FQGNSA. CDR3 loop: CASSFVAESGEQFF. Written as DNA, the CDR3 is TGTGCCAGCAGCTTTGTAGCGGAGAGCGGTGAGCAGTTCTTC.

CDR3 loop: CASNPSGTGTYGYTF. The CDR3 coding sequence is TGTGCCAGCAACCCTTCCGGGACAGGCACCTATGGCTACACCTTC. This chain uses TRBV28 with TRBJ1-2; TRBD1 matches at 8 bases. CDR3 length equals 15 residues. The germline V gene has CDR1 MDHEN and CDR2 SYDVKM. Trimming at V came to 7 bases and at J to 4 bases, leaving 11 bases not matched to a gene.

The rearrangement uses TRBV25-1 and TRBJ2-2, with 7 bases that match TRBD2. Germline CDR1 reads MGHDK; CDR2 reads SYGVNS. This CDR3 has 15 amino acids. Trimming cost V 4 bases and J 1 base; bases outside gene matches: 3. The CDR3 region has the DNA TGTGCCAGCAGTGTTACGGGGGGGAACACCGGGGAGCTGTTTTTT. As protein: CASSVTGGNTGELFF.

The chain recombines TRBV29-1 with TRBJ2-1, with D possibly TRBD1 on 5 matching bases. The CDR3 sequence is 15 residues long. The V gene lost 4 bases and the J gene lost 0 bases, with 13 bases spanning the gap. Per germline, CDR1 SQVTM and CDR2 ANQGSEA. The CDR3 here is CSVVGLLNSYNEQFF. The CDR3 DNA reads TGCAGCGTTGTGGGGCTCCTGAACTCCTACAATGAGCAGTTCTTC.

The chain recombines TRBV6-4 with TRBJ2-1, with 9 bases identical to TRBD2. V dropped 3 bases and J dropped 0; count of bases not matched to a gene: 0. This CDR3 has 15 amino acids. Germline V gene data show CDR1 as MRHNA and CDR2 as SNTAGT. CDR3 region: CASSERGGSYNEQFF. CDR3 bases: TGTGCCAGCAGTGAGCGGGGGGGCTCCTACAATGAGCAGTTCTTC.

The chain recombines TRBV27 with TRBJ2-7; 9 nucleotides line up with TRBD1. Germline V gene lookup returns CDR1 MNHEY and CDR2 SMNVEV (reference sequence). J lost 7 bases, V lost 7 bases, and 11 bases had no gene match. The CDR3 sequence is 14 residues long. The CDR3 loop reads CASMGQGPRKEQYF. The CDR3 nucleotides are TGTGCCAGCATGGGACAGGGTCCGAGGAAGGAGCAGTACTTC.

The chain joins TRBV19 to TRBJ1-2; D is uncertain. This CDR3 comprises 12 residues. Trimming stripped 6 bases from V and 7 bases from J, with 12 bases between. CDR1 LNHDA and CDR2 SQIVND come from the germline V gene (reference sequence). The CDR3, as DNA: TGTGCCAGTAGCATTCAACGGGGTGGCTACACCTTC. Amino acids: CASSIQRGGYTF.

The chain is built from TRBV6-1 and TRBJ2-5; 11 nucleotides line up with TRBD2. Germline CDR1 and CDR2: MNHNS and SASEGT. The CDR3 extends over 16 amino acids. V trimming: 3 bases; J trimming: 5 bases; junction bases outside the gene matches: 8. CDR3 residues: CASSDRLAGRGETQYF. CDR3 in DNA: TGTGCCAGCAGTGATCGACTAGCGGGAAGGGGGGAGACCCAGTACTTC.

The CDR3 DNA sequence: TGTGCCTGGACTCGACCGGGACTAGCGAACTACAATGAGCAGTTCTTC. Protein product: CAWTRPGLANYNEQFF. The chain employs TRBV30 and TRBJ2-1; 10 positions match TRBD2. This CDR3 region has 16 residues. V lost 4 bases and J lost 3; bases outside the gene matches: 9. Germline assignment: CDR1 GTSNPN and CDR2 SVGIG (reference sequence).

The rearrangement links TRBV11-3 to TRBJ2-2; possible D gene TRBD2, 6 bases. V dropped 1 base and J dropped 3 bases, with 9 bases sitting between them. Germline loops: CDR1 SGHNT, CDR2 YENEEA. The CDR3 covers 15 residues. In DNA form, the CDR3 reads TGTGCCAGCAGCTTAGTCGGAGGGGACACCGGGGAGCTGTTTTTT. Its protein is CASSLVGGDTGELFF.

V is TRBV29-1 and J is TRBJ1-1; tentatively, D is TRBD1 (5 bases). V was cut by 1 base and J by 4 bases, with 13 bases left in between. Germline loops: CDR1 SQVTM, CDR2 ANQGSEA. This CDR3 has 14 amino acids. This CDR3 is CSVEVRGGGTEAFF. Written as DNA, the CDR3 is TGCAGCGTTGAAGTGCGGGGCGGCGGCACTGAAGCTTTCTTT.

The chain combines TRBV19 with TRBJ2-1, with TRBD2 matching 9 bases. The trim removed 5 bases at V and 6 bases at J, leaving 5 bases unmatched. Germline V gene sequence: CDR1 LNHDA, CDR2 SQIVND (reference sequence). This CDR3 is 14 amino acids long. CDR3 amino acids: CASSAGTSSNEQFF. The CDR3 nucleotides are TGTGCCAGTAGTGCCGGGACTAGCTCCAATGAGCAGTTCTTC.

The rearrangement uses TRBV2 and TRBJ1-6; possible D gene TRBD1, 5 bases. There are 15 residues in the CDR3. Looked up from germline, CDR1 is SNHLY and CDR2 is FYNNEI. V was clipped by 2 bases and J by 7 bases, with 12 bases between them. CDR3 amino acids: CASSERGSNNSPLHF. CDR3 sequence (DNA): TGTGCCAGCAGTGAAAGGGGCAGTAACAATTCACCCCTCCACTTT.

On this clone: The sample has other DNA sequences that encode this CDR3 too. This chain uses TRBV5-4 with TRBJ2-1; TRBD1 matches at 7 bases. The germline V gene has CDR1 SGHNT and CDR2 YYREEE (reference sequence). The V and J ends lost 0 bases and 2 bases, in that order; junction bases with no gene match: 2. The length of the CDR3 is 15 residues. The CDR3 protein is CASSLGQGTYNEQFF. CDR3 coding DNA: TGTGCCAGCAGCTTGGGACAGGGCACCTACAATGAGCAGTTCTTC.

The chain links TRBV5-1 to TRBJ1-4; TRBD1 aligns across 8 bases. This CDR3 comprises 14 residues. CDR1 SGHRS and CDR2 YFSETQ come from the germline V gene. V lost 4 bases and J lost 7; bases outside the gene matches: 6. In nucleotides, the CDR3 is TGCGCCAGCAGCCCTGGACAGGGACGTGAAAAACTGTTTTTT. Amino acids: CASSPGQGREKLFF.

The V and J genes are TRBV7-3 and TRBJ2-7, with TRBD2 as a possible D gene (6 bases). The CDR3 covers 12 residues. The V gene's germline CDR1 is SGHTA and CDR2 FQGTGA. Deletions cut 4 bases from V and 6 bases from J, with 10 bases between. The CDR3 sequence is CASSSTAGEQYF. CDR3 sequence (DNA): TGTGCCAGCAGCTCGACAGCGGGCGAGCAGTACTTC.

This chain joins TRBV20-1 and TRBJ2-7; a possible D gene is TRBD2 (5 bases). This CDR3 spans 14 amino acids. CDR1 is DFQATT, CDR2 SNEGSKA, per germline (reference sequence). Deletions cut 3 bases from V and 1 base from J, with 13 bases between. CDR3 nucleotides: TGCAGTGCTAGTAGCCCCACGGGATCCTACGAGCAGTACTTC. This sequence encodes CSASSPTGSYEQYF.

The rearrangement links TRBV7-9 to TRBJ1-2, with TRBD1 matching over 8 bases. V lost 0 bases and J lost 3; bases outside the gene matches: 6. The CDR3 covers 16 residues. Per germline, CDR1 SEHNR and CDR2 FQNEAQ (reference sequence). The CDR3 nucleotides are TGTGCCAGCAGCTTAGCTGCTGGACAGGGCGACTATGGCTACACCTTC. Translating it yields CASSLAAGQGDYGYTF.

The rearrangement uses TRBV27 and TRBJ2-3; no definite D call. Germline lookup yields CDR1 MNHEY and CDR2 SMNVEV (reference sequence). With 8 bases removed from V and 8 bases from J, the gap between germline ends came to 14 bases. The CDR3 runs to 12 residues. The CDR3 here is CASRPPGPTQYF. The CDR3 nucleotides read TGTGCCAGCCGCCCCCCGGGTCCTACGCAGTATTTT.

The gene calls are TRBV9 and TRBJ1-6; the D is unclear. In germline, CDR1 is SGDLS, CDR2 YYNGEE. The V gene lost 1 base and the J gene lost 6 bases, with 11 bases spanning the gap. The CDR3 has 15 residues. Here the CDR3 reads CASSVTETTNSPLHF. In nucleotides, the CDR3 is TGTGCCAGCAGCGTAACGGAGACCACTAATTCACCCCTCCACTTT.

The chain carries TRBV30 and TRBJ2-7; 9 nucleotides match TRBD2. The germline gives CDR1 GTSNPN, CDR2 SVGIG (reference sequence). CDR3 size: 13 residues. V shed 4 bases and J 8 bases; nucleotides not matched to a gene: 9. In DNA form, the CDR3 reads TGTGCCTGGAATTCGCTAGCGGGGAGTCAGCAGTACTTC. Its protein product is CAWNSLAGSQQYF.

CDR3 amino acids: CASSWAADSGNTIYF. As DNA, the CDR3 is TGTGCCAGCAGCTGGGCAGCCGACTCTGGAAACACCATATATTTT. The genes are TRBV7-2 and TRBJ1-3, with D hard to call. Deletions cut 4 bases from V and 0 bases from J, with 10 bases between. Per germline, CDR1 SGHTA and CDR2 FQGNSA. CDR3 length: 15 residues. Full variable domain (outside the CDR3, taken from reference TRBV7-2 and TRBJ1-3): GAGVSQSPSNKVTEKGKDVELRCDPISGHTALYWYRQSLGQGLEFLIYFQGNSAPDKSGLPSDRFSAERTGGSVSTLTIQRTQQEDSAVYLCASSWAADSGNTIYFGEGSWLTVV.

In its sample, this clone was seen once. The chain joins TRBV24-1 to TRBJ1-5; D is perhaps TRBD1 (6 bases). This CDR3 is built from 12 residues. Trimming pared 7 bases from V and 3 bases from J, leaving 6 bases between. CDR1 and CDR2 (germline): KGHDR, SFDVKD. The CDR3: CATRGANQPQHF. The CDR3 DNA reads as TGTGCCACCAGGGGGGCCAATCAGCCCCAGCATTTT.

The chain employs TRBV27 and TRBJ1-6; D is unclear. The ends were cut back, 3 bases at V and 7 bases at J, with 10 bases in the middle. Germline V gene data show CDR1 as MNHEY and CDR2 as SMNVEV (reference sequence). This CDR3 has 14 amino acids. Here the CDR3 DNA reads TGTGCCAGCAGTTTCCGGGGTCCCAATTCACCCCTCCACTTT. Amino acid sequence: CASSFRGPNSPLHF.

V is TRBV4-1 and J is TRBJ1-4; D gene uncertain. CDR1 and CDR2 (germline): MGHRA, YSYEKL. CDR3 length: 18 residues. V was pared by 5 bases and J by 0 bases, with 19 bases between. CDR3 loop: CASSSSPSEVATNEKLFF. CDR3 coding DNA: TGCGCCAGCAGCTCCTCTCCGTCAGAAGTTGCAACTAATGAAAAACTGTTTTTT.

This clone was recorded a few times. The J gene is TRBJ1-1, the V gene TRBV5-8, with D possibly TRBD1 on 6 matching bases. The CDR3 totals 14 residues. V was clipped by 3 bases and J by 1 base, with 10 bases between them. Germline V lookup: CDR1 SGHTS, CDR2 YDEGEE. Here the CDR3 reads CASSSGQPNTEAFF. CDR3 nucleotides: TGTGCCAGCAGCTCGGGACAACCGAACACTGAAGCTTTCTTT.